The next 4 T cell receptor beta chains were all read from a single sample in a study of cytomegalovirus exposure and HLA in healthy donors. The primer mix had 60 Vbeta and 13 Jbeta primers. Libraries were prepared by immunoSEQ multiplex PCR; TCRdb keeps only in-frame clonotypes and omits some of them. Among 150,000 to 200,000 clones listed, more than 60% were seen once. The sequenced sample consisted of PBMCs. The receptors shown here come from a woman aged 25 to 39 in good health and CMV-seronegative.

The rearrangement links TRBV5-1 to TRBJ1-3; D gene ambiguous. With 4 bases removed from V and 0 bases from J, the gap between germline ends came to 14 bases. Looked up from germline, CDR1 is SGHRS and CDR2 is YFSETQ. CDR3 size: 16 residues. CDR3 loop: CASSPQGVNSGNTIYF. The CDR3 nucleotides are TGCGCCAGCAGCCCACAAGGAGTTAACTCTGGAAACACCATATATTTT.

V gene TRBV30 combines with J gene TRBJ1-6; TRBD1 matches 8 bases. With 0 bases clipped from V and 9 bases from J, the junction kept 7 bases outside the gene matches. The CDR3 is 15 residues long. Germline CDR1 and CDR2: GTSNPN and SVGIG (reference sequence). CDR3 DNA sequence: TGTGCCTGGAGTGTACGGAGGCAGGGGGCTTCACCCCTCCACTTT. Translated, it gives CAWSVRRQGASPLHF.

A single count supports this clone. The chain uses TRBV28 and TRBJ2-7, with D tentatively TRBD2 (6 bases). Trimming pared 8 bases from V and 4 bases from J, leaving 18 bases between. Per the germline V gene, CDR1 is MDHEN and CDR2 is SYDVKM. CDR3 length equals 14 residues. The CDR3 region is CASQGGGSFYEQYF. The CDR3 region has the DNA TGTGCCAGCCAGGGAGGCGGGTCCTTTTACGAGCAGTACTTC.

Only a few counts were recorded for this clone. This chain connects TRBV6-1 to TRBJ1-3; no clear D. Deletions cut 6 bases from V and 0 bases from J, with 12 bases between. The V gene's germline CDR1 is MNHNS and CDR2 SASEGT. The CDR3 sequence is 15 residues long. As DNA, the CDR3 is TGTGCCAGCAGGTTTAGGTGGAGCTCTGGAAACACCATATATTTT. It translates to CASRFRWSSGNTIYF.